The T cell receptor (beta chain) under discussion was sequenced for a study of cytomegalovirus exposure and HLA in healthy donors. Germline V gene data show CDR1 as SGHTA and CDR2 as FQGTGA. This CDR3 contains 13 residues. Trimming cost V 5 bases and J 4 bases; bases outside gene matches: 4. In the PCR, 60 Vbeta and 13 Jbeta primers were used. Assay used: immunoSEQ multiplex PCR; TCRdb lists only in-frame clones, some missing. The sample lists fewer than 200,000 clones, around 80% seen once, with approximately 4.5% in the top ten. This clonotype was obtained from a young man in good health and CMV-seronegative. Sequenced material: PBMCs. V and J are TRBV7-3 and TRBJ1-1; TRBD1 aligns across 7 bases. The CDR3 loop reads CASSVQGSTEAFF. DNA for the CDR3: TGTGCCAGCAGCGTACAGGGGAGCACTGAAGCTTTCTTT.